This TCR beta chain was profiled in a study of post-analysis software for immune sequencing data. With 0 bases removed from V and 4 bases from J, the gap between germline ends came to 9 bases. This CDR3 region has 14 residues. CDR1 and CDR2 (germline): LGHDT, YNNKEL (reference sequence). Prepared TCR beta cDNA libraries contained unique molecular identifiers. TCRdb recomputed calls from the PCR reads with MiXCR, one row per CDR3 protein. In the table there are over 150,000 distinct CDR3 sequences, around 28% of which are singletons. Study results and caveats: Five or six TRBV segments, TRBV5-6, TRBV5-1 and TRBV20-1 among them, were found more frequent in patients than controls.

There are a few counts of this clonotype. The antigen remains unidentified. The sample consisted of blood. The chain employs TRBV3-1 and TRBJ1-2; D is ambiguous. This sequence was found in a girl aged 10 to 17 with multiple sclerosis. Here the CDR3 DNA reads TGTGCCAGCAGCCAAGATGAGGGCAGCTATGGCTACACCTTC. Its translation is CASSQDEGSYGYTF.